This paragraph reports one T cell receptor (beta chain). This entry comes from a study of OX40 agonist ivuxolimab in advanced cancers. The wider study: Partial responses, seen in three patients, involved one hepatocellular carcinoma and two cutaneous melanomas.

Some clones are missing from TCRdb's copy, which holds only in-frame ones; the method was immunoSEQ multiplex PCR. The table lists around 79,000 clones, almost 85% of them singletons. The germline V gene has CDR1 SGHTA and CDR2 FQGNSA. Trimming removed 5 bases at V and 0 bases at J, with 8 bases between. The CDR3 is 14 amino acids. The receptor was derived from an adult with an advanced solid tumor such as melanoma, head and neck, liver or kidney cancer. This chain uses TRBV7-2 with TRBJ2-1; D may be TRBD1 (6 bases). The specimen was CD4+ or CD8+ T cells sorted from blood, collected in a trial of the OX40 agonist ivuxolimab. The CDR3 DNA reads TGTGCCAGCAGCCCGGACAGCTCCTACAATGAGCAGTTCTTC. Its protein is CASSPDSSYNEQFF.